Following are 4 T cell receptor beta chains from one sample sequenced in a study of graft-versus-host responses after intestinal transplantation. Sequencing used immunoSEQ multiplex PCR; TCRdb keeps in-frame clones, though not all of them. The table shows around 120,000 clones, with 80% to 95% occurring only once. Their antigens are not known. Sequencing used unstimulated CD4+ T cells sorted from spleen or lymph node cells, obtained before intestinal transplant. The receptors were sampled from a human donor who received an intestinal transplant.

This chain uses TRBV7-9 with TRBJ2-1; D uncertain. The germline V and J ends were trimmed by 1 base and 1 base, with 14 bases remaining between them. The CDR3 is 17 amino acids. Germline assignment: CDR1 SEHNR and CDR2 FQNEAQ (reference sequence). The CDR3 sequence: CASSLESRKRSYNEQFF. In nucleotides, the CDR3 is TGTGCCAGCAGCTTAGAGAGCAGGAAGAGGTCCTACAATGAGCAGTTCTTC.

This clone was counted once. The V and J genes are TRBV7-9 and TRBJ2-5; D may be TRBD1 or TRBD2 (5 bases each). Germline V gene data show CDR1 as SEHNR and CDR2 as FQNEAQ (reference sequence). The V end lost 1 base, the J end lost 0 bases, and 9 bases lay between the germline ends. This CDR3 has 15 residues. DNA for the CDR3: TGTGCCAGCAGCTTAGGTGGGACCCACCAAGAGACCCAGTACTTC. The encoded protein is CASSLGGTHQETQYF.

The chain carries TRBV19 and TRBJ2-2; tentatively, D is TRBD2 (7 bases). The V gene lost 9 bases and the J gene lost 0 bases, with 17 bases spanning the gap. The CDR3 is 16 amino acids. Germline V gives CDR1 LNHDA, CDR2 SQIVND (reference sequence). The CDR3 protein is CASRGGGATNTGELFF. As DNA, the CDR3 is TGTGCCAGCAGGGGAGGGGGAGCAACGAACACCGGGGAGCTGTTTTTT.

The chain couples TRBV11-2 to TRBJ1-3; 7 bases are shared with TRBD1. The trim removed 5 bases at V and 3 bases at J, leaving 13 bases unmatched. CDR1 and CDR2 from the germline V gene are SGHAT and FQNNGV. The CDR3 spans 17 residues. CDR3 in DNA: TGTGCCAGCAGCCTACGGACAGGCCGACCTATTGGAAACACCATATATTTT. Translation gives CASSLRTGRPIGNTIYF.